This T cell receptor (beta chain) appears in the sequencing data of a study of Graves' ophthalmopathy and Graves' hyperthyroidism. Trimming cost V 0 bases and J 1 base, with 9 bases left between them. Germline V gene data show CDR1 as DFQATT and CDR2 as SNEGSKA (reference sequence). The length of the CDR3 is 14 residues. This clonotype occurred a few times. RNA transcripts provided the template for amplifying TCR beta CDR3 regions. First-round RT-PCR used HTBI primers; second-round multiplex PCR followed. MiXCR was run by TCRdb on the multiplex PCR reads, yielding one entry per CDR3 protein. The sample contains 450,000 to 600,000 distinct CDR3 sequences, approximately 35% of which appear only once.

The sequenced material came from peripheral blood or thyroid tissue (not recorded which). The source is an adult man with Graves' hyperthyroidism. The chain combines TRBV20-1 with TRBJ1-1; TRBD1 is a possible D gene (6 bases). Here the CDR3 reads CSARDSGQNTEAFF. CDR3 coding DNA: TGCAGTGCTAGAGATTCGGGACAGAACACTGAAGCTTTCTTT.